This passage covers 22 T cell receptor beta chains from one sample sequenced in a study of regulatory T cells in long-lasting Graves disease. For TCR beta, libraries came from iRepertoire HTBI primers and Arm-PCR of CDR3 regions. Each CDR3 protein is one row after TCRdb ran MiXCR on the multiplex PCR reads. The sample lists roughly 520,000 distinct CDR3 sequences; more than 10% were seen once. The time point is: newly diagnosed GD, antithyroid drugs for less than 3 months. From PBMCs, RNA was extracted and then used to make the TCR library. The same sample was also used in a study of T cells in Graves' hyperthyroidism and ophthalmopathy.

Sequenced material: peripheral blood mononuclear cells (PBMCs), taken at new diagnosis, from a patient treated with antithyroid drugs. The source of these receptors is a woman under 40 with Graves disease.

In this sample, this clonotype turned up a few times. The chain couples TRBV7-9 to TRBJ2-3, with 7 nucleotides matching TRBD1. The CDR3 length is 15 residues. Germline assignment: CDR1 SEHNR and CDR2 FQNEAQ (reference sequence). V was pared by 5 bases and J by 0 bases, with 5 bases of the junction left unmatched. In nucleotides, the CDR3 is TGTGCCAGCAGCCCGACAGGGATTAGCACAGATACGCAGTATTTT. Protein product: CASSPTGISTDTQYF.

Ten or more counts support this clonotype. The chain recombines TRBV2 with TRBJ2-7; no definite D call. Per germline, CDR1 SNHLY and CDR2 FYNNEI. V lost 2 bases and J lost 5, with 16 bases in between. There are 15 residues in the CDR3. The CDR3 nucleotides read TGTGCCAGCAGTGAAAGGTACGGACGGAGAAACGAGCAGTACTTC. This translates into CASSERYGRRNEQYF.

This clonotype was seen ten or more times. The rearrangement uses TRBV28 and TRBJ2-3; 9 bases are shared with TRBD2. Germline values: CDR1 MDHEN, CDR2 SYDVKM. V shed 4 bases, J shed 3 bases, and the junction held 8 bases outside the gene matches. This CDR3 has 16 amino acids. CDR3 DNA sequence: TGTGCCAGCAGTTATGGTAGCGGGAGAGGTACAGATACGCAGTATTTT. Its translation is CASSYGSGRGTDTQYF.

This clonotype was seen more than once but under ten times. The chain links TRBV6-2 or TRBV6-3 to TRBJ2-1, with D possibly TRBD1 on 7 matching bases. Germline V gene data show CDR1 as MNHEY and CDR2 as SVGEGT. The CDR3 length is 15 residues. With 8 bases removed from V and 10 bases from J, the gap between germline ends came to 24 bases. CDR3 sequence reads: CASQPRGTAREEQFF. The CDR3 DNA follows: TGTGCCAGCCAACCCAGGGGGACTGCCCGAGAGGAGCAGTTCTTC.

This chain joins TRBV9 and TRBJ1-4, with no clear D. CDR1 and CDR2 (germline): SGDLS, YYNGEE. The V end was cut by 5 bases, the J end by 3 bases, with 11 bases between. CDR3 length: 14 amino acids. The CDR3 nucleotides are TGTGCCAGCAGTCCGAGGGCCCCTAATGAAAAACTGTTTTTT. It codes for CASSPRAPNEKLFF.

This clonotype was seen repeatedly, ten times or more. The J gene is TRBJ1-1, the V gene TRBV6-5, with D tentatively TRBD1 (5 bases). In germline, CDR1 is MNHEY, CDR2 SVGAGI. CDR3 length: 15 residues. The V gene lost 0 bases and the J gene lost 1 base, with 9 bases spanning the gap. CDR3 residues: CASSYSQDPNTEAFF. CDR3 DNA sequence: TGTGCCAGCAGTTACTCACAGGACCCGAACACTGAAGCTTTCTTT.

The CDR3: CSVGGGQGLVYTF. CDR3 bases: TGCAGCGTTGGGGGGGGACAGGGGTTAGTCTACACCTTC. V is TRBV29-1 and J is TRBJ1-2, with 10 positions matching TRBD1. This CDR3 has 13 residues. Unmatched junction bases numbered 9, after V lost 4 bases and J lost 10 bases. Per the germline V gene, CDR1 is SQVTM and CDR2 is ANQGSEA.

Ten or more counts support this clonotype. The CDR3 DNA sequence: TGCGCCAGCAGCTTGCAGGGTGGCTACACCTTC. This encodes CASSLQGGYTF. The V call is TRBV5-1, the J call TRBJ1-2, with D maybe TRBD1 (5 bases). Trimming pared 1 base from V and 7 bases from J, leaving 5 bases between. CDR1 is SGHRS, CDR2 YFSETQ, per germline. The CDR3 consists of 11 residues.

This clonotype has more than one count but fewer than ten. The chain is built from TRBV4-3 and TRBJ1-4, with a possible D match to TRBD1 (6 bases). Germline CDR1 and CDR2: LGHNA and YSLEER. This CDR3 is 15 amino acids long. With 0 bases removed from V and 4 bases from J, the gap between germline ends came to 9 bases. The CDR3 here is CASSQEDSYNEKLFF. Written as DNA, the CDR3 is TGCGCCAGCAGCCAAGAGGACAGTTATAATGAAAAACTGTTTTTT.

The J gene is TRBJ2-2, the V gene TRBV19; D is perhaps TRBD1 or TRBD2 (7 bases each). CDR3 length: 16 amino acids. Trimming took off 4 bases at V and 4 bases at J, with 16 bases between the two ends. Germline V gene lookup returns CDR1 LNHDA and CDR2 SQIVND (reference sequence). The CDR3 DNA follows: TGTGCCAGTAGTAGCCACCCCAGGGGGGGCACCGGGGAGCTGTTTTTT. Protein sequence: CASSSHPRGGTGELFF.

This chain links TRBV11-2 with TRBJ1-4; D possibly corresponds to TRBD1 (5 bases). Trimming took off 2 bases at V and 5 bases at J, with 12 bases between the two ends. The CDR3 loop spans 15 amino acids. Germline V CDR1 and CDR2: SGHAT, FQNNGV. The CDR3 DNA is TGTGCCAGCAGCTTACAGGGAAGTCAGAATGAAAAACTGTTTTTT. Its translation is CASSLQGSQNEKLFF.

This clonotype was detected many times. The chain is built from TRBV6-2 or TRBV6-3 and TRBJ2-7; D perhaps matches TRBD2 (5 bases). CDR1 and CDR2 (germline): MNHEY, SVGEGT. CDR3 length: 13 residues. V gave up 2 bases and J gave up 3 bases, with 8 bases separating them. This CDR3 is CASSYRAGYEQYF. CDR3 nucleotides: TGTGCCAGCAGTTACCGGGCGGGCTACGAGCAGTACTTC.

This clonotype has a count of ten or more. The chain combines TRBV4-1 with TRBJ1-1; 11 nucleotides align to TRBD1. The CDR3 consists of 15 residues. Germline lookup yields CDR1 MGHRA and CDR2 YSYEKL. J lost 4 bases, V lost 3 bases, and 4 bases had no gene match. CDR3 in DNA: TGCGCCAGCAGCCAGGATGGGACAGGGGGCACTGAAGCTTTCTTT. This gives the protein CASSQDGTGGTEAFF.

This clonotype was found many times. The chain uses TRBV11-3 and TRBJ1-1, with 7 bases lining up with TRBD1. The CDR3 has 17 amino acids. Germline V gene data show CDR1 as SGHNT and CDR2 as YENEEA. Trimming cost V 3 bases and J 5 bases; bases outside gene matches: 15. DNA for the CDR3: TGTGCCAGCAGCTTGACAGGGATAGGTCTCGGGAGGACTGAAGCTTTCTTT. Translation: CASSLTGIGLGRTEAFF.

This clonotype was counted ten times or more. The genes are TRBV19 and TRBJ1-1; D gene unclear. Trimming pared 3 bases from V and 10 bases from J, leaving 15 bases between. The CDR3 loop spans 13 amino acids. Germline lookup yields CDR1 LNHDA and CDR2 SQIVND (reference sequence). The CDR3 spells CASSILLLGVAFF. The CDR3 DNA is TGTGCCAGTAGTATCCTTCTTCTCGGCGTAGCTTTCTTT.

V usage is TRBV7-3 and J usage is TRBJ2-5; D may correspond to TRBD1 or TRBD2 (6 bases each). The V end was cut by 0 bases, the J end by 5 bases, with 13 bases between. There are 15 residues in the CDR3. Germline V gene data show CDR1 as SGHTA and CDR2 as FQGTGA. CDR3 protein: CASSLTYGGPETQYF. The CDR3 coding sequence is TGTGCCAGCAGCTTAACGTATGGGGGGCCGGAGACCCAGTACTTC.

This clonotype was found a few times. V gene TRBV15 combines with J gene TRBJ2-5; no clear D. From germline, CDR1 is LNHNV and CDR2 YYDKDF (reference sequence). V lost 0 bases, J lost 9 bases, and 17 bases lay in between. There are 15 residues in the CDR3. The chain's CDR3 is CATSRDQRSGDSQYF. The CDR3 bases are TGTGCCACCAGCAGAGATCAGAGGAGTGGAGATTCCCAGTACTTC. Full variable domain (remainder filled in from reference TRBV15 and TRBJ2-5): DAMVIQNPRYQVTQFGKPVTLSCSQTLNHNVMYWYQQKSSQAPKLLFHYYDKDFNNEADTPDNFQSRRPNTSFCFLDIRSPGLGDTAMYLCATSRDQRSGDSQYFGPGTRLLVL.

This clonotype was counted ten times or more. This chain links TRBV19 with TRBJ1-1; TRBD1 matches at 9 bases. V gave up 4 bases and J gave up 4 bases; unmatched junction bases: 7. The CDR3 is 15 residues long. The germline V gene encodes CDR1 LNHDA and CDR2 SQIVND (reference sequence). The CDR3 reads CASSTQQGAGTEAFF. The CDR3 bases are TGTGCCAGTAGTACCCAACAGGGGGCGGGCACTGAAGCTTTCTTT.

The chain carries TRBV5-4 and TRBJ2-7, with a weak D call TRBD2 (7 bases). Trimming shortened V by 3 bases and J by 2 bases, and 18 bases separated the two germline ends. The CDR3 covers 16 residues. Germline loops: CDR1 SGHNT, CDR2 YYREEE (reference sequence). For the CDR3, the DNA is TGTGCCAGCAGCTCGCCTTACAGGGAGGGGGCCTACGAGCAGTACTTC. It codes for CASSSPYREGAYEQYF.

The sample holds one count of this clonotype. The J gene is TRBJ2-1, the V gene TRBV5-5, with D possibly matching TRBD1 (5 bases). This CDR3 has 14 amino acids. Germline loops: CDR1 SGHKS, CDR2 YYEKEE (reference sequence). Trimming pared 4 bases from V and 8 bases from J, leaving 16 bases between. This CDR3 is CASSPGRRDDEQFF. Here the CDR3 DNA reads TGTGCCAGCAGCCCCGGCCGCAGGGATGATGAGCAGTTCTTC.

This clonotype was picked up many times. The J gene is TRBJ1-6, the V gene TRBV30; 7 bases match TRBD1. J gave up 10 bases and V 2 bases, and 5 bases lay outside the gene matches. The CDR3 runs to 13 residues. Germline loops: CDR1 GTSNPN, CDR2 SVGIG (reference sequence). For the CDR3, the DNA is TGTGCCTGGAGTACAGGGGCCGGATCACCCCTCCACTTT. Its translation: CAWSTGAGSPLHF.

The V and J genes are TRBV6-1 and TRBJ1-5; D gene uncertain. The V gene lost 6 bases and the J gene lost 4 bases, with 10 bases spanning the gap. CDR1 is MNHNS, CDR2 SASEGT, per germline. CDR3 size: 13 residues. CDR3 protein: CASSPRLNQPQHF. As DNA, the CDR3 is TGTGCCAGCAGCCCGCGCTTGAATCAGCCCCAGCATTTT.